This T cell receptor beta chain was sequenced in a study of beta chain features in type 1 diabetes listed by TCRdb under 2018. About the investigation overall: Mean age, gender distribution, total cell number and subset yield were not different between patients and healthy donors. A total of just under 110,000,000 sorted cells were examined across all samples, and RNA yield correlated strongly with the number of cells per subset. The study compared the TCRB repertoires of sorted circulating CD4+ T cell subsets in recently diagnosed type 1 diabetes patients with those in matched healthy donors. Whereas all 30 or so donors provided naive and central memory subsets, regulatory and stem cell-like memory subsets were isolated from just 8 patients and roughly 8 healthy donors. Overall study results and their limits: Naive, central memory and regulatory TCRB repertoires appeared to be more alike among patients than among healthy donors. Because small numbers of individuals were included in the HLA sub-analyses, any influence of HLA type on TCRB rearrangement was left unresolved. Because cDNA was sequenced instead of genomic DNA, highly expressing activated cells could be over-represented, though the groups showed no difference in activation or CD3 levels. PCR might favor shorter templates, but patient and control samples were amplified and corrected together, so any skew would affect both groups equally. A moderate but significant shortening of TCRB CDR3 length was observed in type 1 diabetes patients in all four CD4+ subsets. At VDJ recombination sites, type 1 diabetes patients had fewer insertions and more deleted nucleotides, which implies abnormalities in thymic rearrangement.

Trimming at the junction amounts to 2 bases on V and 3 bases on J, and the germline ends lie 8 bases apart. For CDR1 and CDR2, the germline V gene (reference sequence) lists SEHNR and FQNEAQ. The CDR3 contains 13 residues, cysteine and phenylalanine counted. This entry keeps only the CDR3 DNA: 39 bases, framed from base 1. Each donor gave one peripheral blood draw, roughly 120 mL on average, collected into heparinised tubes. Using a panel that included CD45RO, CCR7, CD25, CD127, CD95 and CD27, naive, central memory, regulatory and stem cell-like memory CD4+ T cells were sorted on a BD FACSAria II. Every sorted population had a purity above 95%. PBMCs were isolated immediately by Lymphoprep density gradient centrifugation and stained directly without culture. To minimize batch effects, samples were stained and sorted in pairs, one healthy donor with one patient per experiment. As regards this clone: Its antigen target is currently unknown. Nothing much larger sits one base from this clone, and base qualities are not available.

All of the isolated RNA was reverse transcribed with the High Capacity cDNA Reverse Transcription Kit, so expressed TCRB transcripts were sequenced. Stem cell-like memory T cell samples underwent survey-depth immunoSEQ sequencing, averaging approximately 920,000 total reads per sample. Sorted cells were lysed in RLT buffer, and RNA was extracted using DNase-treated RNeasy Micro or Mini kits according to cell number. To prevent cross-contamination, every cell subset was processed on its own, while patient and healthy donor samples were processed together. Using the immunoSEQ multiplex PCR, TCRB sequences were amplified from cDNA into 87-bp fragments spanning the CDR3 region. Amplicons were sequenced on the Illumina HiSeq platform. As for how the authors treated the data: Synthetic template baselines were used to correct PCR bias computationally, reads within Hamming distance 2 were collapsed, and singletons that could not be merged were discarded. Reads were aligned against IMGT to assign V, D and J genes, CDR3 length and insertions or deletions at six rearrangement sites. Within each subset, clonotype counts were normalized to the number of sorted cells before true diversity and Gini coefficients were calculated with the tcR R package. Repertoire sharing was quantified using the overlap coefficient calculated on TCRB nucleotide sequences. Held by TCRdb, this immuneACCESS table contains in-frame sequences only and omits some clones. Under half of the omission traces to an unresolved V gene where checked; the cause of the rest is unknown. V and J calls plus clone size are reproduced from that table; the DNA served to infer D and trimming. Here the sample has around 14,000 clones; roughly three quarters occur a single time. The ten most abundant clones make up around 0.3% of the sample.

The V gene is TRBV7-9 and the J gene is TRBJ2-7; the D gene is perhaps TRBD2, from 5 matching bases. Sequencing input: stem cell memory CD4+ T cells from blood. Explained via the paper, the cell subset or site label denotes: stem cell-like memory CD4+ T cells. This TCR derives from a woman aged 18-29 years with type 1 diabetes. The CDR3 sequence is CASSLSGSYEQYF. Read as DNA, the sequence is TGTGCCAGCAGCTTAAGCGGAAGCTACGAGCAGTACTTC.